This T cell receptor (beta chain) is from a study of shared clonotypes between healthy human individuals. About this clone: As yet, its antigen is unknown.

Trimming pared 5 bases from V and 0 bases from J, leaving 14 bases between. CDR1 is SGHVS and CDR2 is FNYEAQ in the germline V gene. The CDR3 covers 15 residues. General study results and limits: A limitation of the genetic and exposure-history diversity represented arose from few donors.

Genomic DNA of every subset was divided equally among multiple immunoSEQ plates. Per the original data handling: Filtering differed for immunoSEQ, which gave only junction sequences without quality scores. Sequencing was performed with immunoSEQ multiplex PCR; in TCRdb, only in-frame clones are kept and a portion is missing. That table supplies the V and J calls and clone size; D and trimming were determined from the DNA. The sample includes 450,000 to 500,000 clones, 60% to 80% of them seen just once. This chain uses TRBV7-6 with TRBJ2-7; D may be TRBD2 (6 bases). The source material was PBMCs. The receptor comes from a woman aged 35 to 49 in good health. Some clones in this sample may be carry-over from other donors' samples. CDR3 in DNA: TGTGCCAGCAGCCCGCTGGGACTCAACTCCTACGAGCAGTACTTC. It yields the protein CASSPLGLNSYEQYF.